This entry lists 32 T cell receptor beta chains sequenced from one sample in a study of chemoradiotherapy in HPV16-positive cancers. This table comes from immunoSEQ multiplex PCR, and its TCRdb copy is limited to in-frame clones, with some not included. The table has some 34,000 clones, about 86% seen once. Source: blood, taken from a patient who underwent chemoradiotherapy. Every receptor here comes from a human donor with HPV-associated anogenital cancer.

The CDR3 is CAISDRVSYEQYF. The CDR3 nucleotides are TGTGCCATCAGTGACAGGGTTTCCTACGAGCAGTACTTC. The V gene is TRBV10-3, the J gene TRBJ2-7; TRBD1 might be the D (5 bases). CDR3 length equals 13 residues. Germline CDR1 reads ENHRY; CDR2 reads SYGVKD. V dropped 3 bases and J dropped 1 base, with 7 bases sitting between them.

This chain connects TRBV10-1 to TRBJ2-3, with D unclear. V was trimmed by 6 bases and J by 5 bases, leaving 6 bases between them. From germline, CDR1 is WNHNN and CDR2 SYGVQD (reference sequence). This CDR3 has 11 residues. The CDR3 DNA sequence: TGCGCCAGCAGAACGGGAGATACGCAGTATTTT. Protein sequence: CASRTGDTQYF.

V is TRBV5-1 and J is TRBJ2-5, with TRBD1 matching over 8 bases. With V trimmed by 1 base and J by 5 bases, 10 bases remained unmatched. CDR3 length: 16 amino acids. Germline values: CDR1 SGHRS, CDR2 YFSETQ. CDR3 nucleotides: TGCGCCAGCAGCTTGAACGGTCCAGGGGGCATCGAGACCCAGTACTTC. Protein: CASSLNGPGGIETQYF.

This chain connects TRBV5-1 to TRBJ2-5; 7 bases are a match to TRBD1. The CDR3 has 14 amino acids. Per germline, CDR1 SGHRS and CDR2 YFSETQ. V gave up 4 bases and J gave up 2 bases; unmatched junction bases: 5. The DNA for the CDR3 is TGCGCCAGCAGCCTTCGACAGGGTCAAGAGACCCAGTACTTC. Its translation: CASSLRQGQETQYF.

The CDR3 sequence is CASSQIQGGDQPQHF. The CDR3 nucleotides are TGTGCCAGCTCACAGATACAGGGAGGGGATCAGCCCCAGCATTTT. The V call is TRBV18, the J call TRBJ1-5; TRBD1 might be the D (6 bases). Germline lookup yields CDR1 KGHSH and CDR2 LQKENI. V lost 4 bases and J 5 bases, leaving 15 bases between the germline ends. The CDR3 is 15 amino acids.

The genes are TRBV7-2 and TRBJ1-2; tentatively, D is TRBD1 (6 bases). CDR3 length: 14 residues. The V gene lost 2 bases and the J gene lost 8 bases, with 15 bases spanning the gap. The germline V gene has CDR1 SGHTA and CDR2 FQGNSA. CDR3 sequence reads: CASSLQSQGAGYTF. The CDR3 DNA is TGTGCCAGCAGCTTACAATCACAGGGAGCGGGCTACACCTTC.

This sequence joins TRBV7-8 and TRBJ1-3, with D possibly TRBD1 on 5 matching bases. The V gene's germline CDR1 is SGHVS and CDR2 FQNEAQ. The CDR3 totals 16 residues. V was clipped by 5 bases and J by 2 bases, with 16 bases between them. The CDR3 nucleotides read TGTGCCAGCAGCCCCCACGGGGACGGTACTGGAAACACCATATATTTT. Amino acids: CASSPHGDGTGNTIYF. Combining the CDR3 with reference TRBV7-8 and TRBJ1-3 gives the whole variable domain GAGVSQSPRYKVAKRGQDVALRCDPISGHVSLFWYQQALGQGPEFLTYFQNEAQLDKSGLPSDRFFAERPEGSVSTLKIQRTQQEDSAVYLCASSPHGDGTGNTIYFGEGSWLTVV.

The chain uses TRBV5-4 and TRBJ2-3; 8 nucleotides match TRBD2. CDR3 length: 16 residues. From germline, CDR1 is SGHNT and CDR2 YYREEE (reference sequence). V lost 4 bases, J lost 0 bases, and 7 bases stayed unmatched. CDR3 loop: CASSPNRGGSTDTQYF. In nucleotides, the CDR3 is TGTGCCAGCAGCCCTAACCGGGGGGGCAGCACAGATACGCAGTATTTT. The full variable domain, with the rest looked up from reference TRBV5-4 and TRBJ2-3, is ETGVTQSPTHLIKTRGQQVTLRCSSQSGHNTVSWYQQALGQGPQFIFQYYREEENGRGNFPPRFSGLQFPNYSSELNVNALELDDSALYLCASSPNRGGSTDTQYFGPGTRLTVL.

CDR3 bases: TGTGCCAGCAGCGACCCAGGGGACGGCTACACCTTC. Amino acids: CASSDPGDGYTF. The chain carries TRBV6-6 and TRBJ1-2, with a possible D match to TRBD1 (6 bases). CDR3 length: 12 amino acids. V lost 6 bases and J lost 8, with 13 bases in between. The germline CDR1 and CDR2 sequences are MNHNY and SVGAGI (reference sequence).

The CDR3 region is CASSVRATYNSPLHF. CDR3 in DNA: TGTGCCAGCAGTGTCAGGGCGACCTATAATTCACCCCTCCACTTT. The chain has TRBV6-1 and TRBJ1-6; a possible D gene is TRBD1 (5 bases). The germline V gene encodes CDR1 MNHNS and CDR2 SASEGT. Between the trimmed V and J ends, which lost 4 bases and 2 bases, there was a span of 9 bases. The length of the CDR3 is 15 residues.

The chain couples TRBV5-1 to TRBJ2-5; D not certain. Germline V lookup: CDR1 SGHRS, CDR2 YFSETQ. The CDR3 sequence is 14 residues long. V was pared by 0 bases and J by 3 bases, with 9 bases between. The CDR3 DNA reads as TGCGCCAGCAGCTTGGCCGGTTCAGAAGAGACCCAGTACTTC. Protein sequence: CASSLAGSEETQYF.

The J gene is TRBJ2-7, the V gene TRBV7-9, with a possible D match to TRBD1 (5 bases). The V gene's germline CDR1 is SEHNR and CDR2 FQNEAQ (reference sequence). V lost 5 bases to trimming and J lost 5 bases, with 19 bases between them. The CDR3 runs 15 residues. DNA for the CDR3: TGTGCCAGCAGCCCCAGACAGTACACCCCCGACGAGCAGTACTTC. Protein product: CASSPRQYTPDEQYF.

V usage is TRBV6-5 and J usage is TRBJ2-3; 8 nucleotides align to TRBD1. The ends lost 0 bases at V and 4 bases at J; junction bases unmatched: 3. CDR1 and CDR2 (germline): MNHEY, SVGAGI. The CDR3 sequence is 15 residues long. The CDR3 nucleotides are TGTGCCAGCAGTTACTCGGACAGGGAGGCAGATACGCAGTATTTT. Translation gives CASSYSDREADTQYF.

The chain links TRBV2 to TRBJ2-5; 7 bases agree with TRBD2. The CDR3 spans 15 residues. CDR1 and CDR2 from the germline V gene are SNHLY and FYNNEI. After removal of 2 bases from V and 3 bases from J, the junction contained 6 bases not matched to a gene. CDR3 sequence (DNA): TGTGCCAGCAGTGAAAATTGGGGGGGGGAAGAGACCCAGTACTTC. Amino acid sequence: CASSENWGGEETQYF.

This clone was seen more than once but under ten times. The chain combines TRBV2 with TRBJ1-2; D is uncertain. Trimming removed 4 bases from V and 0 bases from J, with 18 bases in between. Germline V lookup: CDR1 SNHLY, CDR2 FYNNEI. This CDR3 contains 17 residues. CDR3 coding DNA: TGTGCCAGCAGTGGCTGGTCGAGGCAGGAGACTAACTATGGCTACACCTTC. Translated, it gives CASSGWSRQETNYGYTF. The full variable domain, rest sourced from reference TRBV2 and TRBJ1-2, is EPEVTQTPSHQVTQMGQEVILRCVPISNHLYFYWYRQILGQKVEFLVSFYNNEISEKSEIFDDQFSVERPDGSNFTLKIRSTKLEDSAMYFCASSGWSRQETNYGYTFGSGTRLTVV.

The rearrangement joins TRBV19 to TRBJ1-1, with D uncertain. The CDR3 is made up of 13 amino acids. From germline, CDR1 is LNHDA and CDR2 SQIVND (reference sequence). V was trimmed by 5 bases and J by 1 base, leaving 8 bases between them. Here the CDR3 DNA reads TGTGCCAGTAGTTCAACACGGAACACTGAAGCTTTCTTT. It yields the protein CASSSTRNTEAFF.

This chain joins TRBV29-1 and TRBJ2-3; D is possibly TRBD2 (5 bases). There are 14 residues in the CDR3. V lost 6 bases to trimming and J lost 1 base, with 14 bases between them. CDR1 is SQVTM, CDR2 ANQGSEA, per germline. The CDR3 is CSVSLQEGTDTQYF. CDR3 nucleotides: TGCAGCGTATCCTTGCAGGAGGGCACAGATACGCAGTATTTT.

V and J are TRBV2 and TRBJ1-3; D not resolved. This CDR3 comprises 13 residues. V shed 2 bases and J shed 4 bases, with 6 bases lying between them. The germline V gene encodes CDR1 SNHLY and CDR2 FYNNEI. The CDR3 DNA sequence: TGTGCCAGCAGTGAATGGATCGGAAACACCATATATTTT. Translating it yields CASSEWIGNTIYF.

This clone was picked up one time. The chain carries TRBV5-5 and TRBJ2-3; 8 nucleotides agree with TRBD2. V lost 0 bases to trimming and J lost 0 bases; unmatched junction nucleotides: 6. The length of the CDR3 is 17 residues. The germline V gene encodes CDR1 SGHKS and CDR2 YYEKEE (reference sequence). In nucleotides, the CDR3 is TGTGCCAGCAGCTTGGGCGGGGGGCGATCTAGCACAGATACGCAGTATTTT. This encodes CASSLGGGRSSTDTQYF. Based on the CDR3 plus reference TRBV5-5 and TRBJ2-3, the full variable domain is DAGVTQSPTHLIKTRGQQVTLRCSPISGHKSVSWYQQVLGQGPQFIFQYYEKEERGRGNFPDRFSARQFPNYSSELNVNALLLGDSALYLCASSLGGGRSSTDTQYFGPGTRLTVL.

The chain joins TRBV14 to TRBJ2-3; maybe TRBD1 (5 bases). Trimming pared 0 bases from V and 5 bases from J, leaving 12 bases between. The CDR3 is 15 amino acids. Germline CDR1 SGHDN, CDR2 FVKESK. The CDR3 coding sequence is TGTGCCAGCAGCCAAGAGTGGGGCCTGGGAGATACGCAGTATTTT. This sequence encodes CASSQEWGLGDTQYF.

The gene calls are TRBV18 and TRBJ1-2; no definite D call. CDR1 and CDR2 from the germline V gene are KGHSH and LQKENI. V lost 3 bases, J lost 2 bases, and 10 bases lay in between. The CDR3 is 14 amino acids. The CDR3 nucleotides are TGTGCCAGCTCACCTGCATCCTCCAACTATGGCTACACCTTC. Translated: CASSPASSNYGYTF.

The chain employs TRBV13 and TRBJ2-3, with 11 positions matching TRBD1. With 4 bases clipped from V and 4 bases from J, the junction kept 1 base outside the gene matches. CDR1 and CDR2 (germline): PRHDT, FYEKMQ (reference sequence). CDR3 size: 14 residues. The CDR3 spells CASSWTGGADTQYF. As DNA, the CDR3 is TGTGCCAGCAGCTGGACAGGGGGCGCAGATACGCAGTATTTT.

The chain uses TRBV5-1 and TRBJ2-3, with 10 bases identical to TRBD2. This CDR3 region has 17 residues. Germline trimming cut 0 bases from V and 5 bases from J; bases unmatched to any gene: 9. From germline, CDR1 is SGHRS and CDR2 YFSETQ. For the CDR3, the DNA is TGCGCCAGCAGCTTGGTAGTAGCGGGGGGCCGGGGAGATACGCAGTATTTT. Amino acid sequence: CASSLVVAGGRGDTQYF.

The chain uses TRBV7-9 and TRBJ2-5, with D uncertain. Germline V lookup: CDR1 SEHNR, CDR2 FQNEAQ (reference sequence). Trimming left V 5 bases short and J 2 bases short, with 12 bases between. The CDR3 loop spans 14 amino acids. The CDR3 here is CASSPSTQQETQYF. CDR3 bases: TGTGCCAGCAGCCCATCGACACAACAAGAGACCCAGTACTTC.

This sequence joins TRBV27 and TRBJ2-5; TRBD2 agrees at 7 bases. The CDR3 spans 16 residues. V was pared by 3 bases and J by 3 bases, with 10 bases of the junction left unmatched. CDR1 MNHEY and CDR2 SMNVEV come from the germline V gene (reference sequence). CDR3 sequence (DNA): TGTGCCAGCAGTTTGAGTGGTTGGGGAGGGGAAGAGACCCAGTACTTC. Translating gives CASSLSGWGGEETQYF.

This clone was seen only once. J is TRBJ2-7 and V is TRBV6-5; 7 bases map to TRBD1. The germline CDR1 and CDR2 sequences are MNHEY and SVGAGI. The CDR3 is 14 amino acids. Trimming cost V 5 bases and J 2 bases; bases outside gene matches: 6. CDR3 loop: CASSRDRDTYEQYF. The CDR3 bases are TGTGCCAGCAGTCGAGACAGGGACACCTACGAGCAGTACTTC.

This clone was observed a few times. The rearrangement uses TRBV19 and TRBJ2-3; D is perhaps TRBD1 (6 bases). V was trimmed by 1 base and J by 4 bases, leaving 12 bases between them. Germline CDR1 LNHDA, CDR2 SQIVND (reference sequence). This CDR3 has 15 residues. CDR3 in amino acids: CASSIGGGFSDTQYF. For the CDR3, the DNA is TGTGCCAGTAGTATAGGAGGGGGTTTTTCAGATACGCAGTATTTT.

This rearrangement joins TRBV28 to TRBJ2-5; D might be TRBD1 (6 bases). This CDR3 region has 12 residues. Trimming took off 6 bases at V and 1 base at J, with 6 bases between the two ends. Germline V gives CDR1 MDHEN, CDR2 SYDVKM. The CDR3 nucleotides read TGTGCCAGCAGGGACAGCCAAGAGACCCAGTACTTC. Encoded protein: CASRDSQETQYF.

The chain recombines TRBV6-1 with TRBJ2-5; weak D call: TRBD2 (6 bases). Germline assignment: CDR1 MNHNS and CDR2 SASEGT. V lost 3 bases to trimming and J lost 5 bases, with 13 bases between them. This CDR3 has 14 amino acids. The CDR3 coding sequence is TGTGCCAGCAGTGAGGTCGCGGGGCGGGAGACCCAGTACTTC. This translates into CASSEVAGRETQYF.

The rearrangement uses TRBV4-2 and TRBJ2-6, with D possibly being TRBD1 (5 bases). The CDR3 runs 15 residues. Between the trimmed V and J ends, which lost 4 bases and 1 base, there was a span of 8 bases. CDR1 is LGHNA, CDR2 YNFKEQ, per germline. CDR3 DNA sequence: TGTGCCAGCAGCCCTAGGGGTTCTGGGGCCAACGTCCTGACTTTC. Amino acid sequence: CASSPRGSGANVLTF.

The gene calls are TRBV10-1 and TRBJ2-1; D gene uncertain. Trimming stripped 0 bases from V and 3 bases from J, with 9 bases between. In germline, CDR1 is WNHNN, CDR2 SYGVQD (reference sequence). This CDR3 is 15 amino acids long. The CDR3 region is CASSESLSDYNEQFF. CDR3 coding DNA: TGCGCCAGCAGTGAGTCACTATCAGACTACAATGAGCAGTTCTTC.

The V gene is TRBV29-1, the J gene TRBJ1-2; the match to TRBD1 covers 8 bases. Germline trimming cut 7 bases from V and 1 base from J; bases unmatched to any gene: 5. Germline V gene sequence: CDR1 SQVTM, CDR2 ANQGSEA. This CDR3 comprises 13 residues. The CDR3 nucleotides are TGCAGCGCCGGGACAGGTGATAACTATGGCTACACCTTC. Translated: CSAGTGDNYGYTF.